Presented here are 11 T cell receptor beta chains from one specimen sequenced in a study of T cell responses to AZD1222 COVID-19 vaccine. Assay used: immunoSEQ multiplex PCR; TCRdb lists only in-frame clones, some missing. The repertoire holds 200,000 to 250,000 clones, about 93% seen once, with less than 1.2% in the top ten. Sequenced here: peripheral blood, sampled on day 0 of MenACWY control vaccination. The receptor set was obtained from an adult in good health.

This clone was observed a handful of times. The chain combines TRBV28 with TRBJ1-4, with 9 nucleotides matching TRBD1. Germline values: CDR1 MDHEN, CDR2 SYDVKM. The CDR3 consists of 14 residues. V trimming: 5 bases; J trimming: 8 bases; junction bases outside the gene matches: 6. The CDR3 is CASSQQGAWEKLFF. The CDR3 DNA reads as TGTGCCAGCAGTCAACAGGGGGCCTGGGAAAAACTGTTTTTT.

The chain recombines TRBV7-2 with TRBJ1-6, with D possibly matching TRBD1 (5 bases). Trimming removed 6 bases at V and 2 bases at J, with 14 bases between. This CDR3 has 16 amino acids. Germline V gene sequence: CDR1 SGHTA, CDR2 FQGNSA. The CDR3 sequence: CASRDGLGAYNSPLHF. The CDR3 DNA sequence: TGTGCCAGCAGGGACGGATTGGGGGCCTATAATTCACCCCTCCACTTT.

The V call is TRBV5-4, the J call TRBJ2-7, with TRBD1 matching over 9 bases. The junction had 12 bases not matched to a gene; V was cut back by 4 bases and J by 1 base. This CDR3 contains 17 residues. Germline CDR1 SGHNT, CDR2 YYREEE (reference sequence). The DNA for the CDR3 is TGTGCCAGCAGCCCGGAGGGAGGGACAGGGATTTCCTACGAGCAGTACTTC. It is translated as CASSPEGGTGISYEQYF.

The V gene is TRBV5-1, the J gene TRBJ1-2; 7 bases map to TRBD1. This CDR3 is 14 amino acids long. Germline trimming cut 4 bases from V and 2 bases from J; bases unmatched to any gene: 5. CDR1 is SGHRS, CDR2 YFSETQ, per germline. The CDR3 loop is CASSRTTGNYGYTF. CDR3 sequence (DNA): TGCGCCAGCAGCCGAACGACAGGGAACTATGGCTACACCTTC. Looking up the rest from reference TRBV5-1 and TRBJ1-2 gives the full variable domain: KAGVTQTPRYLIKTRGQQVTLSCSPISGHRSVSWYQQTPGQGLQFLFEYFSETQRNKGNFPGRFSGRQFSNSRSEMNVSTLELGDSALYLCASSRTTGNYGYTFGSGTRLTVV.

This chain joins TRBV4-3 and TRBJ2-7, with 8 bases fitting TRBD2. The CDR3 is made up of 17 amino acids. Germline loops: CDR1 LGHNA, CDR2 YSLEER. The ends lost 3 bases at V and 7 bases at J; junction bases unmatched: 17. The CDR3, as DNA: TGCGCCAGCAGCCACCGCCTGGCGGGCGGGGGGCCTATTGAGCAGTACTTC. Protein: CASSHRLAGGGPIEQYF.

Only one count was recorded for this clone. The CDR3: CASSEASGTEAFF. In DNA form, the CDR3 reads TGCGCCAGCAGTGAGGCCTCGGGCACTGAAGCTTTCTTT. V is TRBV10-2 and J is TRBJ1-1; D is undetermined. V was pared by 2 bases and J by 4 bases, with 8 bases between. This CDR3 region has 13 residues. Germline V lookup: CDR1 WSHSY, CDR2 SAAADI.

This chain uses TRBV28 with TRBJ1-1; D might be TRBD1 (5 bases). Germline V gene data show CDR1 as MDHEN and CDR2 as SYDVKM. Trimming stripped 5 bases from V and 0 bases from J, with 10 bases between. The CDR3 has 14 residues. CDR3 sequence: CASSPGGLNTEAFF. The DNA for the CDR3 is TGTGCCAGCAGTCCCGGGGGACTGAACACTGAAGCTTTCTTT.

This clone was observed once. The rearrangement links TRBV3-1 (or the pseudogene TRBV3-2) to TRBJ1-6; TRBD1 might be the D (5 bases). V was shortened by 3 bases and J by 10 bases, with 13 bases between the two germline ends. This CDR3 has 14 amino acids. Germline CDR1 LGHDT, CDR2 YNNKEL (reference sequence). The CDR3 spells CASSQGGRGSPLHF. The CDR3 DNA is TGTGCCAGCAGCCAGGGGGGAAGAGGATCACCCCTCCACTTT.

The chain carries TRBV7-2 and TRBJ2-2, with TRBD2 as a possible D gene (6 bases). CDR3 length: 14 residues. The germline CDR1 and CDR2 sequences are SGHTA and FQGNSA. Trimming took 7 bases from V and 5 from J, leaving 14 bases between them. This CDR3 reads CASNLGRQTGELFF. In DNA, the CDR3 is TGTGCCAGCAACCTCGGGAGACAAACCGGGGAGCTGTTTTTT.

The chain uses TRBV28 and TRBJ2-3, with D uncertain. The germline V gene has CDR1 MDHEN and CDR2 SYDVKM. This CDR3 comprises 18 residues. The V end was cut by 8 bases, the J end by 0 bases, with 24 bases between. This CDR3 is CASQAYFSEFRSTDTQYF. In DNA, the CDR3 is TGTGCCAGCCAAGCCTACTTTAGTGAGTTTCGAAGCACAGATACGCAGTATTTT.

The J gene is TRBJ1-2, the V gene TRBV19; tentatively, D is TRBD1 (5 bases). Germline loops: CDR1 LNHDA, CDR2 SQIVND (reference sequence). Deletions cut 8 bases from V and 6 bases from J, with 19 bases between. This CDR3 spans 14 amino acids. The CDR3 region has the DNA TGTGCCAGTTATCAACCAGGGTTGGGGCATGGCTACACCTTC. Translated, it gives CASYQPGLGHGYTF.